This record concerns one T cell receptor (beta chain) sequence. The clone's antigen remains unknown. No per-base quality is available; no much larger clone lies one base away. The record originates from a study of blood T cell repertoires in COVID-19 (dated by TCRdb to between 2020 and 2021). Background on the whole study: The collaborator samples originated in the United States, Italy and Spain and spanned the acute and convalescent phases of COVID-19. The material from the prospective study consisted of cDNA or gDNA derived from T cells, B-cell-depleted T cells, or PBMCs. Subjects who had been exposed to COVID-19, were actively infected with it, or had recovered from it provided the deeply sampled blood TCRbeta repertoires that made up the dataset. The repertoires were released in a freely available public database intended as a resource for research on the immune response to SARS-CoV-2. Samples came from the ongoing ImmuneRACE study (first 160 participants) plus 1,254 subjects from 6 global collaborators. Nearly every sample came with metadata listing a de-identified subject ID, COVID-19 status, age in years and sex. HLA class I and class II types, where available, came from metadata supplied by the sample provider rather than from assay-based typing. Results the study describes overall, beyond this receptor: How much clinical and demographic metadata was included differed by source and by participant, and the metadata was provided uncurated.

Collaborating institutions collected whole blood in K2EDTA tubes following their own protocols. For TCRbeta analysis, collaborator samples were shipped as frozen whole blood, as isolated PBMCs, or as DNA extracted from either sample type. TCRbeta CDR3 regions were amplified from genomic DNA using the immunoSEQ Assay, a bias-controlled multiplex PCR. The authors' pipeline ran thus. The number of nucleated cells in each sample was estimated by amplification of reference gene primers within the assay. Sequence reads were collapsed and filtered to measure the absolute abundance of every unique TCRbeta CDR3 rearrangement. Productive Simpson clonality was computed per sample as the square root of Simpson's diversity index over productive rearrangements. TCRdb carries this immuneACCESS record with in-frame sequences only. Its versions omit some clonotypes, under half of them owing to an unresolved V gene in the studies checked, with the rest unexplained. The D gene and trimming were derived from the DNA, and the V and J assignments and clone size from that table. In all, the sample holds about 150,000 clones, and about 90% of those were seen once. The top ten constitute 0.55% of the sample.

The V and J ends are trimmed by 5 bases and 1 base, leaving 9 bases between them. The CDR3 starts with the cysteine, ends with the phenylalanine, and has 14 residues. Of the read, only the CDR3 DNA is kept; its 42 bases are in frame from base 1. CDR1 is given as MNHEY and CDR2 as SVGAGI, both from the germline V gene. Recombination linked TRBV6-5 to TRBJ1-5; the D gene assignment is ambiguous. This sequence was found in a man aged 50 to 59 with acute or convalescent COVID-19. The source material was peripheral blood. The DNA reads as follows: TGTGCCAGCAGTCCAGTCTTCAGCAATCAGCCCCAGCATTTT. This yields the protein CASSPVFSNQPQHF.